The rows below give T cell receptor beta chains drawn from one sample of a study of shared clonotypes between healthy human individuals. The repertoire was sequenced with immunoSEQ multiplex PCR; TCRdb's copy has only in-frame clones and lacks some. Of around 600,000 clones listed, 85% to 95% are singletons. Sequencing was carried out using naive CD8+ T cells sorted from blood. The receptor set was obtained from a woman under 40 in good health. Both conserved end residues are part of each CDR3. Fields, in order: J gene, D gene, clone size, V gene, CDR3 protein, CDR3 DNA. A D gene is named only where the DNA matches it firmly. Clone size is not always given. Where it is, it says once, few, many or a class for expanded clones.

TRBJ2-1 | - | - | TRBV19 | CASSALEGSSYNEQFF | TGTGCCAGTAGTGCCCTGGAGGGAAGCTCCTACAATGAGCAGTTCTTC
TRBJ1-1 | - | - | TRBV2 | CASSRTDTEAFF | TGTGCCAGCAGCAGGACGGACACTGAAGCTTTCTTT
TRBJ2-2 | TRBD1 | - | TRBV28 | CASSWDSGELFF | TGTGCCAGCAGCTGGGACAGCGGGGAGCTGTTTTTT
TRBJ1-2 | - | - | TRBV7-8 | CASSLADRGRPGYTF | TGTGCCAGCAGCTTAGCGGACAGAGGACGGCCCGGCTACACCTTC
TRBJ2-2 | TRBD2 | - | TRBV29-1 | CSVVTSGNTGELFF | TGCAGCGTTGTAACTAGCGGGAACACCGGGGAGCTGTTTTTT
TRBJ1-4 | - | - | TRBV2 | CASREAYYSATNEKLFF | TGTGCCAGCAGGGAAGCTTACTACTCTGCAACTAATGAAAAACTGTTTTTT
TRBJ2-3 | TRBD2 | - | TRBV5-4 | CASSFLAGAPDTQYF | TGTGCCAGCAGCTTTCTAGCGGGAGCTCCAGATACGCAGTATTTT
TRBJ2-7 | - | - | TRBV20-1 | CSARNYEQYF | TGCAGTGCGAGGAATTACGAGCAGTACTTC
TRBJ2-7 | TRBD2 | - | TRBV18 | CASSPPDRTSGRRYEQYF | TGTGCCAGCTCACCACCTGATAGGACTAGCGGGAGGAGGTACGAGCAGTACTTC
TRBJ2-1 | - | - | TRBV7-2 | CASSLKAGTRLRINEQFF | TGTGCCAGCAGCTTAAAAGCAGGGACCCGCCTCAGGATCAATGAGCAGTTCTTC
TRBJ2-7 | - | - | TRBV11-2 | CASSFSSSYEQYF | TGTGCCAGCAGCTTTAGTAGCTCCTACGAGCAGTACTTC
TRBJ2-7 | TRBD1 | - | TRBV6-1 | CASRGTGYYEQYF | TGTGCCAGCAGGGGGACAGGGTACTACGAGCAGTACTTC
TRBJ2-2 | TRBD2 | - | TRBV13 | CASSEQTSGSRGELFF | TGTGCCAGCAGCGAACAGACTAGCGGGAGTCGGGGGGAGCTGTTTTTT
TRBJ1-1 | TRBD1 | - | TRBV6-1 | CASSEYGTGNTEAFF | TGTGCCAGCAGTGAGTACGGGACAGGGAACACTGAAGCTTTCTTT
TRBJ2-3 | - | - | TRBV2 | CASREGGQATQYF | TGTGCCAGCAGGGAGGGAGGACAAGCTACGCAGTATTTT
TRBJ2-1 | - | - | TRBV30 | CAWSVAAYNEQFF | TGTGCCTGGAGTGTCGCGGCGTACAATGAGCAGTTCTTC
TRBJ1-2 | - | - | TRBV19 | CASSGGALYGYTF | TGTGCCAGTAGTGGAGGGGCCCTCTATGGCTACACCTTC
TRBJ2-7 | - | - | TRBV10-1 | CASSESWAVTPYEQYF | TGCGCCAGCAGTGAGTCGTGGGCCGTAACCCCCTACGAGCAGTACTTC
TRBJ2-7 | - | once | TRBV7-9 | CASSLDAMGEQYF | TGTGCCAGCAGCTTAGACGCGATGGGCGAGCAGTACTTC
TRBJ2-7 | TRBD1 | - | TRBV7-9 | CASSSSGQGRFYEQYF | TGTGCCAGCAGCAGCTCTGGACAGGGTCGGTTTTACGAGCAGTACTTC
TRBJ2-3 | TRBD2 | - | TRBV27 | CASSFGTRSTDTQYF | TGTGCCAGCAGTTTCGGGACTAGAAGCACAGATACGCAGTATTTT
TRBJ1-2 | TRBD1 | - | TRBV27 | CASSSDPDRGFYYGYTF | TGTGCCAGCAGTTCCGACCCGGACAGGGGATTTTATTATGGCTACACCTTC
TRBJ2-1 | - | - | TRBV5-1 | CASSSDVYNEQFF | TGCGCCAGCAGCTCCGACGTCTACAATGAGCAGTTCTTC
TRBJ1-2 | TRBD1 | - | TRBV7-3 | CASSPTGTVDYGYTF | TGTGCCAGCAGCCCTACCGGGACAGTGGACTATGGCTACACCTTC
TRBJ2-5 | TRBD1 | - | TRBV29-1 | CSVEDQGTGLGTQYF | TGCAGCGTTGAAGATCAGGGGACAGGGCTCGGGACCCAGTACTTC
TRBJ2-3 | - | - | TRBV28 | CASSSGITDTQYF | TGTGCCAGCAGCTCAGGAATCACAGATACGCAGTATTTT
TRBJ2-7 | TRBD1 | once | TRBV19 | CASSIRDRAYEQYF | TGTGCCAGTAGTATAAGGGACAGGGCCTACGAGCAGTACTTC
TRBJ2-7 | - | - | TRBV5-1 | CASSLGGTVPYEQYF | TGCGCCAGCAGCTTGGGGGGAACGGTACCCTACGAGCAGTACTTC
TRBJ2-1 | - | - | TRBV19 | CASSPGQGGSDNEQFF | TGTGCCAGTAGTCCTGGGCAGGGGGGTTCGGACAATGAGCAGTTCTTC
TRBJ2-7 | - | - | TRBV27 | CASSSDSGAPFYEQYF | TGTGCCAGCTCCTCGGACTCCGGGGCGCCCTTCTACGAGCAGTACTTC
TRBJ1-1 | - | few | TRBV9 | CASSVGGTEAFF | TGTGCCAGCAGCGTAGGGGGGACTGAAGCTTTCTTT
TRBJ2-1 | TRBD2 | - | TRBV5-6 | CASSFTGLAYGNEQFF | TGTGCCAGCAGCTTTACCGGACTAGCCTACGGGAATGAGCAGTTCTTC
TRBJ2-5 | - | - | TRBV20-1 | CAARGGETQYF | TGCGCCGCGAGGGGAGGCGAGACCCAGTACTTC
TRBJ1-1 | - | - | TRBV5-6 | CASSPTFDNMNTEAFF | TGTGCCAGCAGTCCTACGTTTGACAACATGAACACTGAAGCTTTCTTT
TRBJ1-6 | - | - | TRBV5-1 | CASSLDPPSHNSPLHF | TGCGCCAGCAGCTTGGATCCCCCGTCACATAATTCACCCCTCCACTTT
TRBJ2-6 | TRBD1 | - | TRBV29-1 | CSVGTGTGANVLTF | TGCAGCGTGGGGACAGGGACTGGGGCCAACGTCCTGACTTTC
TRBJ2-7 | - | - | TRBV27 | CASSFAPTYEQYF | TGTGCCAGCAGTTTCGCACCGACCTACGAGCAGTACTTC
TRBJ2-1 | - | once | TRBV7-9 | CASSLAGSYNEQFF | TGTGCCAGCAGCTTGGCGGGCTCCTACAATGAGCAGTTCTTC
TRBJ2-5 | TRBD2 | - | TRBV27 | CASRQGLAGVGTQYF | TGTGCCAGCAGGCAGGGACTAGCGGGAGTGGGTACCCAGTACTTC
TRBJ2-3 | - | - | TRBV19 | CASIGGPSTDTQYF | TGTGCCAGTATCGGCGGTCCTAGCACAGATACGCAGTATTTT
TRBJ2-1 | - | - | TRBV4-1 | CASSQFSLGLAYNEQFF | TGCGCCAGCAGCCAATTTAGCTTGGGCTTAGCCTACAATGAGCAGTTCTTC
TRBJ2-7 | - | once | TRBV7-2 | CASSLLPGQSYEQYF | TGTGCCAGCAGCCTACTACCGGGACAATCCTACGAGCAGTACTTC
TRBJ2-2 | - | - | TRBV28 | CASSSSYTRVGVSNTGELFF | TGTGCCAGCAGCTCCAGTTACACACGCGTCGGGGTTAGCAACACCGGGGAGCTGTTTTTT
TRBJ1-5 | - | once | TRBV19 | CASSMIISVNSNQPQHF | TGTGCCAGTAGTATGATCATATCAGTCAATAGCAATCAGCCCCAGCATTTT
TRBJ2-6 | - | - | TRBV6-7 | CASSYPDSSSGANVLTF | TGTGCCAGCAGTTACCCGGACAGCAGCTCTGGGGCCAACGTCCTGACTTTC
TRBJ2-7 | - | - | TRBV5-6 | CASSLWNYEQYF | TGTGCCAGCAGCTTGTGGAACTACGAGCAGTACTTC
TRBJ2-7 | - | - | TRBV7-2 | CASSPGLVVYEQYF | TGTGCCAGCAGCCCCGGGCTAGTCGTCTACGAGCAGTACTTC
TRBJ1-2 | - | - | TRBV27 | CASSHGEEYGYTF | TGTGCCAGCAGTCATGGAGAGGAGTATGGCTACACCTTC
TRBJ2-7 | TRBD2 | - | TRBV2 | CASSELAGQYEQYF | TGTGCCAGCAGTGAACTAGCGGGACAGTACGAGCAGTACTTC
TRBJ2-3 | TRBD1 | - | TRBV5-6 | CASSLGQGLTDTQYF | TGTGCCAGCAGCTTAGGACAGGGTTTGACAGATACGCAGTATTTT
TRBJ2-7 | TRBD2 | - | TRBV28 | CASRSSGSYEQYF | TGTGCCAGCCGATCTAGCGGCTCCTACGAGCAGTACTTC
TRBJ2-7 | - | - | TRBV28 | CASSLGDFAYEQYF | TGTGCCAGCAGTTTAGGGGACTTTGCCTACGAGCAGTACTTC
TRBJ1-1 | - | - | TRBV7-9 | CASSYSGQGNTEAFF | TGTGCCAGCAGTTATAGTGGTCAGGGGAACACTGAAGCTTTCTTT
TRBJ2-7 | TRBD1 | - | TRBV4-1 | CASSQGQGAGYEQYF | TGCGCCAGCAGCCAAGGACAGGGGGCTGGGTACGAGCAGTACTTC
TRBJ2-1 | TRBD2 | - | TRBV6-5 | CASSLTSGEYNEQFF | TGTGCCAGCAGTCTCACTAGCGGAGAATACAATGAGCAGTTCTTC
TRBJ2-7 | - | - | TRBV11-3 | CASSVLGEQYF | TGTGCCAGCAGCGTCCTGGGAGAGCAGTACTTC
TRBJ1-5 | - | - | TRBV27 | CASSLWAGGPNQPQHF | TGTGCCAGCAGTTTATGGGCCGGCGGGCCTAATCAGCCCCAGCATTTT
TRBJ1-5 | TRBD1 | - | TRBV11-2 | CASSSTGGNQPQHF | TGTGCCAGCAGCAGTACAGGGGGCAATCAGCCCCAGCATTTT
TRBJ2-7 | - | - | TRBV6-5 | CASSLTGHEQYF | TGTGCCAGCTCGTTGACAGGACACGAGCAGTACTTC
TRBJ2-1 | - | - | TRBV5-4 | CASSSVGEQFF | TGTGCCAGCAGCTCGGTTGGTGAGCAGTTCTTC